These 31 T cell receptor beta chains were sequenced from one sample in a study of T-cell memory formation after mild COVID-19. Via MiXCR, TCRdb re-called the 5' RACE reads, giving one row per CDR3 protein. The table shows 350,000 to 500,000 distinct CDR3 sequences, with less than 25% occurring only once. Material for sequencing was PBMCs or a T cell subset sorted from them (not recorded which). These receptors came from an adult woman who had mild COVID-19 (a few samples of this study predate the infection). Cell type and time point are not known.

The CDR3 is CASSHGRRDEAFF. CDR3 coding DNA: TGCGCCAGCAGCCACGGCAGGCGGGATGAAGCTTTCTTT. The rearrangement uses TRBV4-1 and TRBJ1-1, with D hard to call. Germline CDR1 and CDR2: MGHRA and YSYEKL. The CDR3 spans 13 residues. V shed 3 bases and J shed 7 bases, with 12 bases lying between them.

The chain uses TRBV19 and TRBJ2-5, with TRBD1 identical over 7 bases. With V trimmed by 5 bases and J by 2 bases, 8 bases remained unmatched. Germline V gives CDR1 LNHDA, CDR2 SQIVND (reference sequence). The CDR3 extends over 15 amino acids. The CDR3 spells CASSGRDSPQETQYF. In DNA form, the CDR3 reads TGTGCCAGTAGTGGCCGGGACAGTCCACAAGAGACCCAGTACTTC.

The rearrangement uses TRBV29-1 and TRBJ2-5; D remains unclear. V was trimmed by 0 bases and J by 4 bases, leaving 15 bases between them. This CDR3 spans 15 amino acids. Per the germline V gene, CDR1 is SQVTM and CDR2 is ANQGSEA. For the CDR3, the DNA is TGCAGCGTTGAAGATCGCGGAATCCCTCTAGAGACCCAGTACTTC. Translated: CSVEDRGIPLETQYF. Supplemented by reference TRBV29-1 and TRBJ2-5, the full variable domain reads SAVISQKPSRDICQRGTSLTIQCQVDSQVTMMFWYRQQPGQSLTLIATANQGSEATYESGFVIDKFPISRPNLTFSTLTVSNMSPEDSSIYLCSVEDRGIPLETQYFGPGTRLLVL.

J is TRBJ1-2 and V is TRBV19; no definite D call. The germline V gene encodes CDR1 LNHDA and CDR2 SQIVND (reference sequence). V lost 3 bases and J 1 base, leaving 9 bases between the germline ends. This CDR3 comprises 14 residues. The DNA for the CDR3 is TGTGCCAGTAGTATGCGGAAGGATAACTATGGCTACACCTTC. It codes for CASSMRKDNYGYTF.

V is TRBV20-1 and J is TRBJ2-1, with 7 bases fitting TRBD2. This CDR3 is 14 amino acids long. J was trimmed by 10 bases and V by 3 bases; bases with no gene match: 12. CDR1 and CDR2 (germline): DFQATT, SNEGSKA (reference sequence). The CDR3 sequence: CSARAGDQAREQFF. CDR3 nucleotides: TGCAGTGCTAGGGCGGGAGATCAGGCGCGAGAGCAGTTCTTC.

V and J are TRBV30 and TRBJ2-5; possible D gene TRBD2, 5 bases. The CDR3 is made up of 12 amino acids. The germline CDR1 and CDR2 sequences are GTSNPN and SVGIG (reference sequence). V lost 2 bases to trimming and J lost 5 bases, with 9 bases between them. The DNA of the CDR3 is TGTGCCTGGAGTTCTTTAGCGGAGACCCAGTACTTC. It encodes CAWSSLAETQYF.

A few counts support this clonotype. The V call is TRBV7-2, the J call TRBJ2-7, with a weak D call TRBD1 (6 bases). Trimming stripped 5 bases from V and 0 bases from J, with 11 bases between. The CDR3 loop spans 14 amino acids. Germline-derived CDR1 and CDR2 are SGHTA and FQGNSA. CDR3 bases: TGTGCCAGCAGCACCCTGACAGGCTCCTACGAGCAGTACTTC. Protein sequence: CASSTLTGSYEQYF.

This clonotype was observed a few times. The V gene is TRBV21-1, the J gene TRBJ1-2. TRBV21-1 constitutes a pseudogene. The CDR3 is 16 amino acids. DNA of the CDR3: TGTGCCAGCAGCAACGTGGAGGACCTACGGAACTATGGCTACACCTTC. Residues: CASSNVEDLRNYGYTF.

The CDR3 sequence: CASSLRLGGRTEAFF. CDR3 coding DNA: TGTGCCAGCAGCCTGAGGCTGGGGGGCAGGACTGAAGCTTTCTTT. The chain combines TRBV7-9 with TRBJ1-1; the D gene is possibly TRBD1 (6 bases). The CDR3 extends over 15 amino acids. V lost 5 bases, J lost 5 bases, and 18 bases lay in between. Germline V gives CDR1 SEHNR, CDR2 FQNEAQ (reference sequence).

The rearrangement joins TRBV3-1 to TRBJ1-1; a weak D match, TRBD1 (5 bases). CDR1 is LGHDT and CDR2 is YNNKEL in the germline V gene (reference sequence). V was shortened by 1 base and J by 0 bases, with 9 bases between the two germline ends. The CDR3 is made up of 15 amino acids. The CDR3: CASSQGRGMNTEAFF. CDR3 nucleotides: TGTGCCAGCAGCCAAGGGAGGGGAATGAACACTGAAGCTTTCTTT.

The chain is built from TRBV20-1 and TRBJ1-2; D ambiguous. The CDR3 is 15 amino acids. CDR1 is DFQATT, CDR2 SNEGSKA, per germline (reference sequence). The V end was cut by 3 bases, the J end by 0 bases, with 14 bases between. The CDR3 region is CSARAAGVTNYGYTF. For the CDR3, the DNA is TGCAGTGCTAGGGCCGCAGGAGTTACTAACTATGGCTACACCTTC.

The V call is TRBV7-2, the J call TRBJ2-7; D is possibly TRBD1 or TRBD2 (5 bases each). This CDR3 has 13 residues. V gave up 5 bases and J gave up 3 bases, with 11 bases separating them. Germline values: CDR1 SGHTA, CDR2 FQGNSA. The CDR3 here is CASSDRDGYEQYF. Here the CDR3 DNA reads TGTGCCAGCAGCGACCGGGACGGCTACGAGCAGTACTTC. Combining the CDR3 with reference TRBV7-2 and TRBJ2-7 gives the whole variable domain GAGVSQSPSNKVTEKGKDVELRCDPISGHTALYWYRQSLGQGLEFLIYFQGNSAPDKSGLPSDRFSAERTGGSVSTLTIQRTQQEDSAVYLCASSDRDGYEQYFGPGTRLTVT.

This clonotype was found a few times. DNA for the CDR3: TGTGCCAGCAGCGTCGGGACAAACGCTTACAATGAGCAGTTCTTC. Protein sequence: CASSVGTNAYNEQFF. The chain joins TRBV5-6 to TRBJ2-1, with D possibly TRBD1 on 6 matching bases. Per the germline V gene, CDR1 is SGHDT and CDR2 is YYEEEE. This CDR3 comprises 15 residues. The germline V and J ends were trimmed by 4 bases and 4 bases, with 15 bases remaining between them.

This chain connects TRBV6-5 to TRBJ1-2; the D is unclear. V lost 6 bases, J lost 2 bases, and 16 bases lay in between. The CDR3 is 15 residues long. From germline, CDR1 is MNHEY and CDR2 SVGAGI. The CDR3 region is CASSPHPEGNYGYTF. Here the CDR3 DNA reads TGTGCCAGCAGCCCCCACCCGGAGGGAAACTATGGCTACACCTTC.

This clonotype was seen a single time. The chain employs TRBV7-2 and TRBJ1-5; D is unresolved. The CDR3 sequence is 17 residues long. In germline, CDR1 is SGHTA, CDR2 FQGNSA. V lost 2 bases and J 6 bases, leaving 20 bases between the germline ends. Here the CDR3 reads CASSLQAQMGWGQPQHF. DNA for the CDR3: TGTGCCAGCAGCTTACAGGCGCAAATGGGGTGGGGTCAGCCCCAGCATTTT.

This clonotype was observed a few times. V gene TRBV2 combines with J gene TRBJ1-2; the match to TRBD1 covers 9 bases. The CDR3 spans 14 residues. Germline V gene data show CDR1 as SNHLY and CDR2 as FYNNEI. The V and J ends lost 6 bases and 3 bases, in that order; junction bases with no gene match: 5. The CDR3 region has the DNA TGTGCCAGCAGGGGGACAGGGATTGACTATGGCTACACCTTC. It yields the protein CASRGTGIDYGYTF.

This clonotype has more than one count but fewer than ten. The chain combines TRBV5-1 with TRBJ1-1; possible D gene TRBD1, 6 bases. Germline CDR1 reads SGHRS; CDR2 reads YFSETQ. V lost 0 bases and J lost 6, with 12 bases in between. The CDR3 sequence is 14 residues long. CDR3 residues: CASSLVRGAPEAFF. CDR3 DNA sequence: TGCGCCAGCAGCTTGGTCCGGGGGGCCCCTGAAGCTTTCTTT.

The gene calls are TRBV2 and TRBJ2-3, with D unresolved. The CDR3 has 14 amino acids. Trimming removed 1 base at V and 0 bases at J, with 5 bases between. Germline-derived CDR1 and CDR2 are SNHLY and FYNNEI. CDR3 amino acids: CASSEGLSTDTQYF. The DNA of the CDR3 is TGTGCCAGCAGTGAAGGCCTAAGCACAGATACGCAGTATTTT.

This clonotype was picked up many times. The genes are TRBV12-3 or TRBV12-4 and TRBJ2-1; D is unclear. The V end was cut by 3 bases, the J end by 1 base, with 7 bases between. There are 14 residues in the CDR3. CDR3 in amino acids: CASSFKSSYNEQFF. The CDR3 nucleotides are TGTGCCAGCAGTTTCAAGAGTTCCTACAATGAGCAGTTCTTC.

The chain employs TRBV7-2 and TRBJ2-5; D may be TRBD1 (6 bases). V lost 4 bases and J 4 bases, leaving 22 bases between the germline ends. The CDR3 length is 17 residues. Germline CDR1 is SGHTA and CDR2 is FQGNSA. CDR3 nucleotide sequence: TGTGCCAGCAGCTACCTCAGGGGCCAAACGTCGTTAGAGACCCAGTACTTC. This codes for CASSYLRGQTSLETQYF.

This clonotype has only a few counts. V is TRBV6-2 or TRBV6-3 and J is TRBJ1-4, with a weak D call TRBD1 (5 bases). Germline loops: CDR1 MNHEY, CDR2 SVGEGT. Trimming left V 2 bases short and J 0 bases short, with 13 bases between. CDR3 length: 17 amino acids. For the CDR3, the DNA is TGTGCCAGCAGTTACCGCCTTGGGGGATCAACTAATGAAAAACTGTTTTTT. Translated, it gives CASSYRLGGSTNEKLFF.

This clonotype has at least ten counts. This chain links TRBV12-3 or TRBV12-4 with TRBJ2-1; 10 nucleotides align to TRBD2. The CDR3 has 14 residues. V was clipped by 6 bases and J by 6 bases; unmatched bases: 5. The CDR3 DNA is TGTGCCAGCAGACTAGCGGGGATTATCAATGAGCAGTTCTTC. Residues: CASRLAGIINEQFF.

The chain has TRBV12-3 or TRBV12-4 and TRBJ2-3; 7 positions match TRBD1. The length of the CDR3 is 13 residues. After removal of 9 bases from V and 0 bases from J, the junction contained 3 bases not matched to a gene. The CDR3 spells CASGTESTDTQYF. CDR3 coding DNA: TGTGCCAGTGGGACAGAAAGCACAGATACGCAGTATTTT.

V is TRBV7-3 and J is TRBJ2-1, with 9 bases lining up with TRBD1. This CDR3 comprises 14 residues. CDR1 and CDR2 (germline): SGHTA, FQGTGA. V shed 4 bases and J 9 bases; nucleotides not matched to a gene: 7. CDR3 region: CASSSGTGSSEQFF. CDR3 in DNA: TGTGCCAGCAGCTCCGGGACAGGGTCGAGTGAGCAGTTCTTC.

The chain combines TRBV2 with TRBJ2-3, with TRBD1 identical over 9 bases. The CDR3 loop spans 14 amino acids. Germline CDR1 and CDR2: SNHLY and FYNNEI. Trimming at V came to 6 bases and at J to 4 bases, leaving 5 bases not matched to a gene. CDR3 sequence: CASRDRGWADTQYF. In DNA, the CDR3 is TGTGCCAGCAGGGACAGGGGATGGGCAGATACGCAGTATTTT.

Only a few counts were recorded for this clonotype. The chain joins TRBV27 to TRBJ1-2; TRBD1 agrees at 12 bases. J gave up 7 bases and V 4 bases, and 4 bases lay outside the gene matches. The CDR3 runs to 14 residues. Germline values: CDR1 MNHEY, CDR2 SMNVEV (reference sequence). CDR3 protein: CASSSGQGAAGYTF. As DNA, the CDR3 is TGTGCCAGCAGTTCGGGACAGGGGGCTGCTGGCTACACCTTC.

The chain recombines TRBV24-1 with TRBJ2-5; 7 positions agree with TRBD1. CDR1 is KGHDR and CDR2 is SFDVKD in the germline V gene. Unmatched junction bases numbered 8, after V lost 4 bases and J lost 4 bases. The CDR3 has 15 amino acids. DNA for the CDR3: TGTGCCACCAGTGAAATGACAGGGAAGGGAGAGACCCAGTACTTC. It encodes CATSEMTGKGETQYF.

V usage is TRBV5-4 and J usage is TRBJ2-1; the D gene is possibly TRBD2 (6 bases). The V end was cut by 5 bases, the J end by 5 bases, with 17 bases between. There are 15 residues in the CDR3. From germline, CDR1 is SGHNT and CDR2 YYREEE (reference sequence). The CDR3 is CASSDGGVRHNEQFF. CDR3 nucleotides: TGTGCCAGCAGTGACGGGGGAGTCCGCCACAATGAGCAGTTCTTC.

This chain links TRBV18 with TRBJ1-5; D gene uncertain. V was cut by 0 bases and J by 5 bases, with 8 bases left in between. The CDR3 has 14 amino acids. Germline V gene sequence: CDR1 KGHSH, CDR2 LQKENI. The CDR3 sequence is CASSPPHSDQPQHF. The CDR3 DNA is TGTGCCAGCTCACCACCTCACAGCGATCAGCCCCAGCATTTT.

This clonotype was detected a few times. CDR3 loop: CASSQDPASEETQYF. In DNA, the CDR3 is TGCGCCAGCAGCCAAGATCCTGCTAGCGAAGAGACCCAGTACTTC. The chain is built from TRBV4-3 and TRBJ2-5, with D maybe TRBD2 (6 bases). Germline-derived CDR1 and CDR2 are LGHNA and YSLEER. V lost 0 bases to trimming and J lost 3 bases, with 11 bases between them. CDR3 size: 15 residues.

The chain links TRBV6-1 to TRBJ1-6, with 9 nucleotides matching TRBD1. Germline CDR1 MNHNS, CDR2 SASEGT. CDR3 length: 16 amino acids. V trimming: 8 bases; J trimming: 0 bases; junction bases outside the gene matches: 5. Here the CDR3 reads CASGDRADSYNSPLHF. In nucleotides, the CDR3 is TGTGCCAGCGGGGACAGGGCCGACTCCTATAATTCACCCCTCCACTTT.